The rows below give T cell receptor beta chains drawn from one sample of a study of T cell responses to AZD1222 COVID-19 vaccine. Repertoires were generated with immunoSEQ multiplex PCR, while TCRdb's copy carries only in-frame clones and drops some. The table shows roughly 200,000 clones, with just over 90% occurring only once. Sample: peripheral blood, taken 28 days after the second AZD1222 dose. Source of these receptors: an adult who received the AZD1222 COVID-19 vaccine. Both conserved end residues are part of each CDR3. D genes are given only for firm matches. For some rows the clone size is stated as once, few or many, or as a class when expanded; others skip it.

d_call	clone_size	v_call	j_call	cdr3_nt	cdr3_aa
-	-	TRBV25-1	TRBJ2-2	TGTGCCAGCAGTGTGGGCAGCTCGAACACCGGGGAGCTGTTTTTT	CASSVGSSNTGELFF
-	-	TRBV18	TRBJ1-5	TGTGCCAGCTCACAGGGAGTCGGCAATCAGCCCCAGCATTTT	CASSQGVGNQPQHF
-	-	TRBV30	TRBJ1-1	TGTGCCTGGAGTGGGGGGCGAACTGAAGCTTTCTTT	CAWSGGRTEAFF
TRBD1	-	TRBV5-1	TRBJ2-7	TGCGCCAGCAGCTTGGCGGGACAGGGGTACGAGCAGTACTTC	CASSLAGQGYEQYF
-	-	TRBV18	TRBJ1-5	TGTGCCAGCTCACTCGGGGGGGTACTGGATAGCAATCAGCCCCAGCATTTT	CASSLGGVLDSNQPQHF
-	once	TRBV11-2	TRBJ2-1	TGTGCCAGCAGCCTCGACAGTCTCTCCTACAATGAGCAGTTCTTC	CASSLDSLSYNEQFF
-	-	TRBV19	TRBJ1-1	TGTGCCAGTAGCCTACAGGGGAACACTGAAGCTTTCTTT	CASSLQGNTEAFF
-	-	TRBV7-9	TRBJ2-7	TGTGCCAGCAGCTTAGGTCCGGGACGGCGAGGTCTCCAGGAGCAGTACTTC	CASSLGPGRRGLQEQYF
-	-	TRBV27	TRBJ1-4	TGTGCCAGCAGTCCCCTAGCGATTAATGAAAAACTGTTTTTT	CASSPLAINEKLFF
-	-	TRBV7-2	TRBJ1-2	TGTGCCAGCACCCAATCCCGGACAGCCTATGGCTACACCTTC	CASTQSRTAYGYTF
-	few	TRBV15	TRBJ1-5	TGTGCCACCAGCAGAGAACCGGGCACCTGGGGCAATCAGCCCCAGCATTTT	CATSREPGTWGNQPQHF
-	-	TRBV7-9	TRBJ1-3	TGTGCCAGCAGCCCTCGGACGGGGGCTGGAAACACCATATATTTT	CASSPRTGAGNTIYF
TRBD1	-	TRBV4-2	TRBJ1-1	TGTGCCAGCAGCCAAGGACAGGGGTCGAACACTGAAGCTTTCTTT	CASSQGQGSNTEAFF
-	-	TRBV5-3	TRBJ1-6	TGTGCCAGAACCTCCCAGGGAGGCAATTCACCCCTCCACTTT	CARTSQGGNSPLHF
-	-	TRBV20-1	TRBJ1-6	TGCAGTGCTAGTTCCAGGGACTCGCGGTCACCCCTCCACTTT	CSASSRDSRSPLHF
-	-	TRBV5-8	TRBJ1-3	TGTGCCAGCAGCTTGGGACGTATCTCTGGAAACACCATATATTTT	CASSLGRISGNTIYF
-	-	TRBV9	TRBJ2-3	TGTGCCAGCAGCGTGGGAAGAGGGAGAACAGATACGCAGTATTTT	CASSVGRGRTDTQYF
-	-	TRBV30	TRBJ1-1	TGTGCCTGGAGCCAAGACGGGAACACTGAAGCTTTCTTT	CAWSQDGNTEAFF
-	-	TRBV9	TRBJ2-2	TGTGCCAGCAGCGCCACACGGGACCGAGGGACCGGGGAGCTGTTTTTT	CASSATRDRGTGELFF
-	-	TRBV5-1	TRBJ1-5	TGCGCCAGCAGCTTAGAGGGTAGCCAGCCCCAGCATTTT	CASSLEGSQPQHF
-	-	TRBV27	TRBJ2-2	TGTGCCAGCCGCGGCCTAGCCGAGACCGGGGAGCTGTTTTTT	CASRGLAETGELFF
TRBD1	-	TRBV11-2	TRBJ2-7	TGTGCCAGCAGCCCGTCCGGGACAGGACTCTACGAGCAGTACTTC	CASSPSGTGLYEQYF
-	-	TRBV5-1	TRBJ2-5	TGCGCCAGCAGCTATAGGGGGGCCGGAGAGACCCAGTACTTC	CASSYRGAGETQYF
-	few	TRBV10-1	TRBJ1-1	TGCGCCAGCAGTGCCCAGGGTTACACTGAAGCTTTCTTT	CASSAQGYTEAFF
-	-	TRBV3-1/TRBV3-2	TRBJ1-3	TGTGCCAGCAGCCCCTCAAATGGAAACACCATATATTTT	CASSPSNGNTIYF
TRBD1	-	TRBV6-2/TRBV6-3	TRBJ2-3	TGTGCCAGCAGTATCAGGGGGCAAGGGGTAGATACGCAGTATTTT	CASSIRGQGVDTQYF
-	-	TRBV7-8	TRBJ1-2	TGTGCCAGCAGCTTAGCGATTTGGGGGGACAACTATGGCTACACCTTC	CASSLAIWGDNYGYTF
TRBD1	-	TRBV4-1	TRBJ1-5	TGCGCCAGCAGCCAAGTAGGGGGCGCAGGTCAGCCCCAGCATTTT	CASSQVGGAGQPQHF
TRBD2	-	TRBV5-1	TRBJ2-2	TGCGCCAGCAGCTTCCCTCGGACTAGCGGGAGGGCCCGGGGTTACACCGGGGAGCTGTTTTTT	CASSFPRTSGRARGYTGELFF
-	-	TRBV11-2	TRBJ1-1	TGTGCCAGCAGTGCCCCGGCCACTGAAGCTTTCTTT	CASSAPATEAFF
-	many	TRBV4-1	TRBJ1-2	TGCGCCAGCAGCCAATCACAGGGTGTCGACTATGGCTACACCTTC	CASSQSQGVDYGYTF
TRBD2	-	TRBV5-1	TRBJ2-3	TGCGCCAGCAGCGAGTGGTCCATGCGGGAGAGGGGCACAGATACGCAGTATTTT	CASSEWSMRERGTDTQYF
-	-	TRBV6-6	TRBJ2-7	TGTGCCAGCAGTTACCGGACAGTTGACGAGCAGTACTTC	CASSYRTVDEQYF
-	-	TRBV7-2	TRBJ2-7	TGTGCCAGCAGCTTAGCGGGGGCCTACGAGCAGTACTTC	CASSLAGAYEQYF
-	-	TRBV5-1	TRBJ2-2	TGCGCCAGCACACCCAGGGGAAACACCGGGGAGCTGTTTTTT	CASTPRGNTGELFF
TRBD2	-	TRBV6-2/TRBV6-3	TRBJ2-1	TGTGCCAGCAGCCGAACCGGTCTAGCGGGGGGGCTTAGGGGTGAGCAGTTCTTC	CASSRTGLAGGLRGEQFF
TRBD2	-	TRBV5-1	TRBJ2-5	TGCGCCAGCAGCTGGGCGGGGGTCTCAATGAGGGAGACCCAGTACTTC	CASSWAGVSMRETQYF
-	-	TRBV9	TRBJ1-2	TGTGCCAGCAGCGTAGGGGTCAGCGACCGGGCTGGGGGCTACACCTTC	CASSVGVSDRAGGYTF
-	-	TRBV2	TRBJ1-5	TGTGCCAGCAGTGCGAGCAGGGGCAATCAGCCCCAGCATTTT	CASSASRGNQPQHF
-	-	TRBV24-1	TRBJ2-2	TGTGCCACCAGTGATAGGTCCGGGGAGCTGTTTTTT	CATSDRSGELFF
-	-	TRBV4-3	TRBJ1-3	TGCGCCAGCAGCCAAGCACACAGGGCTGGAAACACCATATATTTT	CASSQAHRAGNTIYF
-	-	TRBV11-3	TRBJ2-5	TGTGCCAGCAGCTTAGGGGTAAACGCAGCTCAAGAGACCCAGTACTTC	CASSLGVNAAQETQYF
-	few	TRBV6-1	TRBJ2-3	TGTGCCAGCAGTGACAGGGTGATAGATACGCAGTATTTT	CASSDRVIDTQYF
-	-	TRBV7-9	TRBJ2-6	TGTGCCAGCAGCCCATCGACATTGGCCCCCTCTGGGGCCAACGTCCTGACTTTC	CASSPSTLAPSGANVLTF
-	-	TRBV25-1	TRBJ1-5	TGTGCCAGCAGGGGTCCGAATCAGCCCCAGCATTTT	CASRGPNQPQHF
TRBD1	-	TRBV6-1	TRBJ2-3	TGTGCCAGCAGTGAAACAGGGGTCACAGATACGCAGTATTTT	CASSETGVTDTQYF